These 20 T cell receptor beta chains share one sample of origin, sequenced in a study of blood T cell repertoires in COVID-19. Here immunoSEQ multiplex PCR was the method, and the copy in TCRdb shows in-frame clones only, minus some. The sample lists 150,000 or so clones, about 79% occurring once. Sequenced sample: PBMCs or T cells enriched from blood (not recorded which). These receptors were taken from a man in his fifties who had recovered from COVID-19.

V gene TRBV6-5 combines with J gene TRBJ1-2, with 9 bases matching TRBD1. The junction had 5 bases not matched to a gene; V was cut back by 5 bases and J by 4 bases. The germline V gene encodes CDR1 MNHEY and CDR2 SVGAGI. The CDR3 spans 14 residues. CDR3 loop: CASSSGTGTYGYTF. The DNA of the CDR3 is TGTGCCAGCAGTAGTGGGACAGGGACCTATGGCTACACCTTC.

This sequence joins TRBV9 and TRBJ2-7; 8 bases are shared with TRBD1. Germline V CDR1 and CDR2: SGDLS, YYNGEE. The V and J ends lost 3 bases and 4 bases, in that order; junction bases with no gene match: 3. The CDR3 is 13 amino acids. The chain's CDR3 is CASSGGTGYEQYF. Here the CDR3 DNA reads TGTGCCAGCAGCGGAGGGACAGGATACGAGCAGTACTTC.

This clone was seen a single time. The chain is built from TRBV11-1 and TRBJ2-7; possible D gene TRBD2, 6 bases. Germline values: CDR1 SGHAT, CDR2 FQDESV (reference sequence). The CDR3 contains 15 residues. V gave up 5 bases and J gave up 2 bases, with 16 bases separating them. The CDR3 nucleotides read TGTGCCAGCAGCCCCGCCTCCGGGGGACCCTACGAGCAGTACTTC. This gives the protein CASSPASGGPYEQYF.

V is TRBV6-4 and J is TRBJ1-2; unclear D gene. V lost 3 bases and J lost 4, with 6 bases in between. The CDR3 runs 12 residues. Germline V lookup: CDR1 MRHNA, CDR2 SNTAGT. CDR3 bases: TGTGCCAGCAGTGATGAGGGCTATGGCTACACCTTC. It specifies CASSDEGYGYTF.

This chain uses TRBV19 with TRBJ2-2; 10 bases fit TRBD1. The V gene end was trimmed by 3 bases and the J gene end by 5 bases; junction bases not matched to a gene: 3. The CDR3 runs 15 residues. CDR1 LNHDA and CDR2 SQIVND come from the germline V gene (reference sequence). The CDR3 region is CASSIGTGVTGELFF. CDR3 in DNA: TGTGCCAGTAGTATTGGGACAGGGGTAACCGGGGAGCTGTTTTTT. Based on the CDR3 plus reference TRBV19 and TRBJ2-2, the full variable domain is DGGITQSPKYLFRKEGQNVTLSCEQNLNHDAMYWYRQDPGQGLRLIYYSQIVNDFQKGDIAEGYSVSREKKESFPLTVTSAQKNPTAFYLCASSIGTGVTGELFFGEGSRLTVL.

The rearrangement links TRBV29-1 to TRBJ1-1; D ambiguous. The CDR3 is 12 residues long. V was trimmed by 8 bases and J by 1 base, leaving 11 bases between them. The germline V gene encodes CDR1 SQVTM and CDR2 ANQGSEA. CDR3 coding DNA: TGCAGCTCGAGGGTAGGGAACACTGAAGCTTTCTTT. Its protein is CSSRVGNTEAFF.

The V call is TRBV2, the J call TRBJ1-2; D is uncertain. Trimming pared 8 bases from V and 0 bases from J, leaving 10 bases between. The germline CDR1 and CDR2 sequences are SNHLY and FYNNEI. The CDR3 consists of 13 residues. CDR3 sequence reads: CASLRESNYGYTF. In nucleotides, the CDR3 is TGTGCCAGCCTTCGGGAGTCTAACTATGGCTACACCTTC.

The chain combines TRBV6-6 with TRBJ2-2; D gene unclear. Germline CDR1 MNHNY, CDR2 SVGAGI (reference sequence). V was trimmed by 5 bases and J by 5 bases, leaving 12 bases between them. The CDR3 consists of 14 residues. The CDR3 bases are TGTGCCAGCAGTCCCCAGAGGATGACCGGGGAGCTGTTTTTT. Its protein is CASSPQRMTGELFF.

This sequence joins TRBV3-1 (or the pseudogene TRBV3-2) and TRBJ1-2; 7 nucleotides agree with TRBD1. The CDR3 length is 14 residues. Losses at the gene ends were 5 bases for V and 4 bases for J; bases not matched to a gene: 7. CDR1 is LGHDT and CDR2 is YNNKEL in the germline V gene (reference sequence). CDR3 protein: CASSTWTGSYGYTF. The CDR3 coding sequence is TGTGCCAGCAGCACCTGGACAGGATCCTATGGCTACACCTTC.

The V and J genes are TRBV6-1 and TRBJ2-7; D ambiguous. Germline V lookup: CDR1 MNHNS, CDR2 SASEGT. Deletions cut 0 bases from V and 0 bases from J, with 9 bases between. This CDR3 has 15 amino acids. DNA for the CDR3: TGTGCCAGCAGTGAAGCGCTGGAGAGCTCCTACGAGCAGTACTTC. As protein: CASSEALESSYEQYF.

This clone showed up just a few times. This chain connects TRBV14 to TRBJ1-2; TRBD1 matches 8 bases. This CDR3 spans 14 amino acids. CDR1 and CDR2 from the germline V gene are SGHDN and FVKESK. Trimming took 4 bases from V and 4 from J; bases not matched to a gene: 5. Here the CDR3 reads CASSRGQAFYGYTF. The CDR3 DNA follows: TGTGCCAGCAGCCGGGGACAGGCGTTCTATGGCTACACCTTC.

The chain carries TRBV2 and TRBJ1-1, with 8 bases lining up with TRBD1. Germline trimming cut 2 bases from V and 5 bases from J; bases unmatched to any gene: 7. Germline V gene data show CDR1 as SNHLY and CDR2 as FYNNEI. CDR3 length: 15 residues. The DNA of the CDR3 is TGTGCCAGCAGTGAATACGGACAGGGTAGGACTGAAGCTTTCTTT. It encodes CASSEYGQGRTEAFF. Supplemented by reference TRBV2 and TRBJ1-1, the full variable domain reads EPEVTQTPSHQVTQMGQEVILRCVPISNHLYFYWYRQILGQKVEFLVSFYNNEISEKSEIFDDQFSVERPDGSNFTLKIRSTKLEDSAMYFCASSEYGQGRTEAFFGQGTRLTVV.

This rearrangement joins TRBV6-5 to TRBJ2-2, with 7 positions matching TRBD1. Per the germline V gene, CDR1 is MNHEY and CDR2 is SVGAGI. The CDR3 sequence is 15 residues long. V dropped 2 bases and J dropped 0; count of bases not matched to a gene: 0. CDR3 amino acids: CASSYGTANTGELFF. Written as DNA, the CDR3 is TGTGCCAGCAGTTACGGGACAGCGAACACCGGGGAGCTGTTTTTT.

This clone was seen at least ten times. The chain links TRBV19 to TRBJ2-1, with D maybe TRBD2 (5 bases). Trimming cost V 8 bases and J 3 bases, with 8 bases left between them. The CDR3 length is 12 residues. Per the germline V gene, CDR1 is LNHDA and CDR2 is SQIVND (reference sequence). For the CDR3, the DNA is TGTGCCAGTCAGGAGGACTACAATGAGCAGTTCTTC. Its translation: CASQEDYNEQFF.

The rearrangement links TRBV5-1 to TRBJ2-1, with no clear D. Trimming took off 4 bases at V and 3 bases at J, with 17 bases between the two ends. There are 16 residues in the CDR3. CDR1 is SGHRS and CDR2 is YFSETQ in the germline V gene. Written as DNA, the CDR3 is TGCGCCAGCAGCGCCGCCGCCGGGTCCATCTACAATGAGCAGTTCTTC. This gives the protein CASSAAAGSIYNEQFF.

V usage is TRBV10-3 and J usage is TRBJ2-7; D may be TRBD1 (5 bases). This CDR3 is 11 amino acids long. Between the trimmed V and J ends, which lost 10 bases and 1 base, there was a span of 8 bases. The V gene's germline CDR1 is ENHRY and CDR2 SYGVKD. The DNA for the CDR3 is TGTGCCACTACAGGTTCCTACGAGCAGTACTTC. Protein: CATTGSYEQYF.

This chain connects TRBV6-5 to TRBJ1-4, with D hard to call. The germline V and J ends were trimmed by 2 bases and 3 bases, with 10 bases remaining between them. Germline V lookup: CDR1 MNHEY, CDR2 SVGAGI. The CDR3 length is 15 residues. DNA of the CDR3: TGTGCCAGCAGTTACAGCGGCAGATCTAATGAAAAACTGTTTTTT. This gives the protein CASSYSGRSNEKLFF.

The V call is TRBV13, the J call TRBJ2-3; D uncertain. With 2 bases removed from V and 2 bases from J, the gap between germline ends came to 8 bases. The germline V gene encodes CDR1 PRHDT and CDR2 FYEKMQ (reference sequence). The CDR3 consists of 14 residues. CDR3 in DNA: TGTGCCAGCAGCTTATCCCTAGACACAGATACGCAGTATTTT. Protein product: CASSLSLDTDTQYF.

Only a few counts were recorded for this clone. The chain uses TRBV6-5 and TRBJ1-1; D is perhaps TRBD1 (6 bases). CDR1 MNHEY and CDR2 SVGAGI come from the germline V gene. Trimming removed 7 bases at V and 1 base at J, with 13 bases between. There are 14 residues in the CDR3. DNA of the CDR3: TGTGCCAGCACCCAACAGGGACAGAACACTGAAGCTTTCTTT. Amino acids: CASTQQGQNTEAFF.

This clone was detected only once. V gene TRBV4-1 combines with J gene TRBJ1-2; TRBD1 matches at 8 bases. Trimming removed 3 bases from V and 5 bases from J; junction bases left unmatched: 17. CDR1 is MGHRA, CDR2 YSYEKL, per germline. The CDR3 sequence is 18 residues long. CDR3 residues: CASSQDGTGVGGRYGYTF. CDR3 sequence (DNA): TGCGCCAGCAGCCAGGACGGGACAGGCGTTGGGGGGAGATATGGCTACACCTTC.